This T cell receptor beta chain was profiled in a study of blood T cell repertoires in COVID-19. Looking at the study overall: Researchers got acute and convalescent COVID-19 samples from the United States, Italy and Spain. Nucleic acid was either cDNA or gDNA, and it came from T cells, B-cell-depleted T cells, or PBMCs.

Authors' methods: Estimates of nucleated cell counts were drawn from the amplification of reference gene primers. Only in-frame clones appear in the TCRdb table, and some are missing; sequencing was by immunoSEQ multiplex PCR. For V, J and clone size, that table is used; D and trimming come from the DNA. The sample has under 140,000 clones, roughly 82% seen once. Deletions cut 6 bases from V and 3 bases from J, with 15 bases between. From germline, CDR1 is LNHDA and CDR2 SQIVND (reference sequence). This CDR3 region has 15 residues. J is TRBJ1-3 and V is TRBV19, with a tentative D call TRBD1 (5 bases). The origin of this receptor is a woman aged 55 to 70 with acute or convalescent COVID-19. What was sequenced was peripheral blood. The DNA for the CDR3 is TGTGCCAGTAGGCTCCAGGGATTCGGTGGAAACACCATATATTTT. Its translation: CASRLQGFGGNTIYF.